This T cell receptor (beta chain) was sequenced in a study of blood T cell repertoires in COVID-19. Study at large: Samples taken during acute and convalescent COVID-19 were collected in the United States, Italy and Spain. T cells, B-cell-depleted T cells, or PBMCs supplied cDNA or gDNA.

With 6 bases removed from V and 2 bases from J, the gap between germline ends came to 14 bases. The CDR3 contains 14 residues. Germline V gene lookup returns CDR1 MNHEY and CDR2 SVGEGT. In the original workflow: Amplification of reference gene primers was used by the study to estimate nucleated cell counts. Sequenced by immunoSEQ multiplex PCR; TCRdb stores in-frame clones only, minus some. V and J calls and clone size are copied from that table; D and trimming were computed from the DNA. The table has about 90,000 clones, approximately 92% seen once. Sequencing was performed on peripheral blood. The receptor was derived from a woman aged 60 to 75 with active COVID-19. V is TRBV6-2 or TRBV6-3 and J is TRBJ2-7; D unresolved. The CDR3 loop is CASSLTTGPYEQYF. The CDR3 DNA sequence: TGTGCCAGCAGCTTAACGACTGGCCCCTACGAGCAGTACTTC.